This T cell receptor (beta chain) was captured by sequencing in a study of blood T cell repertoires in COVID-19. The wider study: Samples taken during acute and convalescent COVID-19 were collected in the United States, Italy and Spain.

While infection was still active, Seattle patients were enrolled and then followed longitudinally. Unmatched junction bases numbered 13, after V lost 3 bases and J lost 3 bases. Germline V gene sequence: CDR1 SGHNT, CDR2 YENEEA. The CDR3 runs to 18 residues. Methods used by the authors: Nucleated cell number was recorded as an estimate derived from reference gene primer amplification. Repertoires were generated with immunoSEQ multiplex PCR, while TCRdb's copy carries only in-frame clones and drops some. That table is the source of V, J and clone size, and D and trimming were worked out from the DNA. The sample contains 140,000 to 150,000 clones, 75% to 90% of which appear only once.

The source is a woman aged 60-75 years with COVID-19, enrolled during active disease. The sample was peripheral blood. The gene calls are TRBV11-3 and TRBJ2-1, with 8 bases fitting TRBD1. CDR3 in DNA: TGTGCCAGCAGCTTGGCGAGAGGAACGGACAGGGTCTACAATGAGCAGTTCTTC. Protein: CASSLARGTDRVYNEQFF.